This TCR beta chain was documented in a study of OX40 agonist ivuxolimab in advanced cancers. Study-wide context: Enrollees could have had prior anti-PD-1, anti-PD-L1 or anti-CTLA-4 therapy, which 35% to 40% had received.

The table came from immunoSEQ multiplex PCR; TCRdb's copy has only in-frame clones and leaves some out. In the table there are 91,000 or so clones, roughly 94% of which are singletons. Study results and caveats: Researchers did not establish what antigens the expanded peripheral T cells target. At 0.1 to 3.0 mg/kg and by week 6, CD4+ and CD8+ T cells in the blood had expanded clonally.

A note on this clone: Antigen: not known.

This CDR3 is built from 14 residues. Trimming removed 0 bases at V and 4 bases at J, with 9 bases between. Germline V gene data show CDR1 as SEHNR and CDR2 as FQNEAQ (reference sequence). Source: CD4+ or CD8+ T cells sorted from blood, taken in a trial of the OX40 agonist ivuxolimab. The sequence was collected from an adult with an advanced solid tumor such as melanoma, head and neck, liver or kidney cancer. The V gene is TRBV7-9, the J gene TRBJ2-5; D call uncertain. This CDR3 reads CASSLAFRGETQYF. The CDR3 nucleotides read TGTGCCAGCAGCTTAGCGTTTAGAGGAGAGACCCAGTACTTC.